The 15 T cell receptor beta chains reported below all come from one sample, sequenced in a study of radiation and T cells in renal cell carcinoma. Time point defined: blood 2 weeks post-SBRT. Specified treatment: 15 Gy SBRT to primary tumor, nephrectomy 4 weeks later. Using immunoSEQ multiplex PCR, the repertoire was profiled, and TCRdb retains in-frame clones only, with some absent. The sample holds roughly 130,000 clones, around 90% seen once. Sample: blood, taken from a patient whose treatment included radiotherapy and nephrectomy. The source of these receptors is a woman aged 70-85 years with renal cell carcinoma.

This rearrangement joins TRBV7-8 to TRBJ1-5; D is unresolved. This CDR3 is built from 13 residues. The germline gives CDR1 SGHVS, CDR2 FQNEAQ. V was cut by 5 bases and J by 5 bases, with 10 bases left in between. CDR3 DNA sequence: TGTGCCAGCAGCCTACAGCTGGATCAGCCCCAGCATTTT. This encodes CASSLQLDQPQHF.

The chain carries TRBV4-2 and TRBJ1-6, with 10 positions matching TRBD1. The CDR3 is 16 residues long. The germline V gene encodes CDR1 LGHNA and CDR2 YNFKEQ. Germline trimming cut 4 bases from V and 3 bases from J; bases unmatched to any gene: 3. The CDR3 reads CASSRDRGGYNSPLHF. The CDR3, as DNA: TGTGCCAGCAGCCGGGACAGGGGAGGCTATAATTCACCCCTCCACTTT.

The chain recombines TRBV6-5 with TRBJ2-2, with unresolved D. CDR1 is MNHEY and CDR2 is SVGAGI in the germline V gene. CDR3 size: 16 residues. The V gene lost 2 bases and the J gene lost 3 bases, with 13 bases spanning the gap. The CDR3 DNA is TGTGCCAGCAGTTACGGCCCCTCTTCCGACACCGGGGAGCTGTTTTTT. As protein: CASSYGPSSDTGELFF.

The V gene is TRBV29-1, the J gene TRBJ2-7, with 8 nucleotides matching TRBD1. V shed 4 bases and J 5 bases; nucleotides not matched to a gene: 4. Per germline, CDR1 SQVTM and CDR2 ANQGSEA. The CDR3 is 12 amino acids. The CDR3 nucleotides read TGCAGCGTTGGACAGGGGCGGAACGAGCAGTACTTC. Encoded protein: CSVGQGRNEQYF.

The V and J genes are TRBV4-3 and TRBJ1-3, with D perhaps TRBD1 (6 bases). The CDR3 loop spans 15 amino acids. CDR1 and CDR2 (germline): LGHNA, YSLEER. V was trimmed by 0 bases and J by 4 bases, leaving 10 bases between them. The CDR3 nucleotides read TGCGCCAGCAGCCAAGATAGCGGGGGCGGAAACACCATATATTTT. It specifies CASSQDSGGGNTIYF.

This chain links TRBV6-6 with TRBJ1-4; D might be TRBD1 (5 bases). Deletions cut 6 bases from V and 3 bases from J, with 11 bases between. The CDR3 runs 14 residues. Germline CDR1 MNHNY, CDR2 SVGAGI (reference sequence). The CDR3 here is CASSPVGPNEKLFF. The CDR3 DNA is TGTGCCAGCAGCCCGGTGGGACCTAATGAAAAACTGTTTTTT.

The CDR3 loop reads CSVEIGPPNEQFF. CDR3 in DNA: TGCAGCGTTGAAATTGGTCCTCCCAATGAGCAGTTCTTC. The chain links TRBV29-1 to TRBJ2-1; D gene ambiguous. CDR1 SQVTM and CDR2 ANQGSEA come from the germline V gene. The CDR3 loop spans 13 amino acids. The V end lost 2 bases, the J end lost 6 bases, and 11 bases lay between the germline ends.

The CDR3 DNA follows: TGTGCCAGCGGAGCGGGGCTGCCTTCCTACGAGCAGTACTTC. Translating it yields CASGAGLPSYEQYF. V usage is TRBV2 and J usage is TRBJ2-7, with TRBD2 identical over 7 bases. CDR1 and CDR2 (germline): SNHLY, FYNNEI. The junction had 8 bases not matched to a gene; V was cut back by 8 bases and J by 1 base. CDR3 length: 14 amino acids.

This chain joins TRBV28 and TRBJ1-2; D possibly corresponds to TRBD1 (6 bases). CDR1 is MDHEN, CDR2 SYDVKM, per germline. V was cut by 5 bases and J by 2 bases, with 9 bases left in between. The CDR3 is 13 residues long. DNA for the CDR3: TGTGCCAGCAGTCCGGGACACAACTATGGCTACACCTTC. As protein: CASSPGHNYGYTF.

The table lists this clone with a few counts. CDR3 sequence reads: CASSLDSANYGYTF. Here the CDR3 DNA reads TGTGCCAGCAGCTTAGACTCAGCTAACTATGGCTACACCTTC. V is TRBV7-9 and J is TRBJ1-2; D is unclear. Trimming cost V 1 base and J 0 bases, with 6 bases left between them. Looked up from germline, CDR1 is SEHNR and CDR2 is FQNEAQ (reference sequence). CDR3 size: 14 residues.

V usage is TRBV18 and J usage is TRBJ2-3; 7 bases fit TRBD1. There are 18 residues in the CDR3. Germline-derived CDR1 and CDR2 are KGHSH and LQKENI. J was trimmed by 0 bases and V by 1 base; bases with no gene match: 10. This chain's CDR3 is CASSPQLGPRGSTDTQYF. The CDR3 bases are TGTGCCAGCTCACCACAACTAGGTCCCAGGGGGAGCACAGATACGCAGTATTTT.

The chain combines TRBV19 with TRBJ2-1; tentatively, D is TRBD1 or TRBD2 (5 bases each). V was shortened by 0 bases and J by 2 bases, with 11 bases between the two germline ends. The CDR3 is 16 residues long. Per germline, CDR1 LNHDA and CDR2 SQIVND (reference sequence). CDR3 DNA sequence: TGTGCCAGTAGTATAGATGGGGGTCCCGCCTACAATGAGCAGTTCTTC. Protein product: CASSIDGGPAYNEQFF. Drawing the rest from reference TRBV19 and TRBJ2-1, the complete variable domain is DGGITQSPKYLFRKEGQNVTLSCEQNLNHDAMYWYRQDPGQGLRLIYYSQIVNDFQKGDIAEGYSVSREKKESFPLTVTSAQKNPTAFYLCASSIDGGPAYNEQFFGPGTRLTVL.

This sequence joins TRBV27 and TRBJ2-7; D possibly corresponds to TRBD1 (8 bases). Germline CDR1 MNHEY, CDR2 SMNVEV (reference sequence). This CDR3 spans 18 amino acids. Between the trimmed V and J ends, which lost 6 bases and 7 bases, there was a span of 31 bases. This chain's CDR3 is CASRAQGAGASGRGEQYF. The CDR3 nucleotides are TGTGCCAGCAGGGCTCAGGGGGCGGGTGCTAGCGGACGGGGGGAGCAGTACTTC.

This chain connects TRBV19 to TRBJ2-1; D is ambiguous. Germline-derived CDR1 and CDR2 are LNHDA and SQIVND (reference sequence). CDR3 length: 13 residues. Trimming stripped 1 base from V and 1 base from J, with 2 bases between. The CDR3 coding sequence is TGTGCCAGTAGTATAGGTTCCTACAATGAGCAGTTCTTC. Residues: CASSIGSYNEQFF.

The CDR3 sequence is CASSVGTSGPYEQYF. Written as DNA, the CDR3 is TGTGCCAGCAGCGTCGGGACTAGCGGCCCCTACGAGCAGTACTTC. The chain links TRBV9 to TRBJ2-7; 11 bases align to TRBD2. This CDR3 has 15 residues. Germline V lookup: CDR1 SGDLS, CDR2 YYNGEE. Trimming took 2 bases from V and 2 from J; bases not matched to a gene: 3.